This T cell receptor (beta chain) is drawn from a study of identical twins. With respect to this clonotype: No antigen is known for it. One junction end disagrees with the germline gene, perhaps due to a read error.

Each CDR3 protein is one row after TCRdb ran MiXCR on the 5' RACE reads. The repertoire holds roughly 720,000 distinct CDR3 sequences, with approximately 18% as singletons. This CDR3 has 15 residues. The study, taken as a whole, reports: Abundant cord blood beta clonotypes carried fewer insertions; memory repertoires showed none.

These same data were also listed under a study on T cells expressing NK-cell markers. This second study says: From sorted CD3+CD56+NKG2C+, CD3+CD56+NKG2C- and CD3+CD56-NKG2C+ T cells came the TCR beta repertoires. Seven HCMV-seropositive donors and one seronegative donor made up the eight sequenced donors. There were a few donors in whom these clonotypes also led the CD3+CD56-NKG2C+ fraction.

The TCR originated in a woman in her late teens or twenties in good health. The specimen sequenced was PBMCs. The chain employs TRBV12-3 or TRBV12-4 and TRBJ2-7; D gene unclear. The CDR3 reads CTSSFGSSAFYEQYF. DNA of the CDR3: TGTACCAGCAGTTTTGGGTCGTCCGCCTTCTACGAGCAGTACTTC.